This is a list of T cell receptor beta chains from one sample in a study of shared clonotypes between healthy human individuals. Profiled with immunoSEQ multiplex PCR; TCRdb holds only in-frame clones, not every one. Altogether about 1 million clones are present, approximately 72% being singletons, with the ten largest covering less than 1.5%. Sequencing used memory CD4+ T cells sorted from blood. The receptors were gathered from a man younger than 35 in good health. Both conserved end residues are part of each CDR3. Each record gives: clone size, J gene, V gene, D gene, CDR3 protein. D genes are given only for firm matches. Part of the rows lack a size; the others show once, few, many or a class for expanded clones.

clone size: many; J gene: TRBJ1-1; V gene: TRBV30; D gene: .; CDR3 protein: CAWSVRRAEAFF
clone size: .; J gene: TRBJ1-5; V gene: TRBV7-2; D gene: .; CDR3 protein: CASSLARVRQPQHF
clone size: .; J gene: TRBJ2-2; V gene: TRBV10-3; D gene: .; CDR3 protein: CAISDGNTGELFF
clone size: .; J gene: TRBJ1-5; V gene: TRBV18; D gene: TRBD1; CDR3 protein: CASSPQQGANQPQHF
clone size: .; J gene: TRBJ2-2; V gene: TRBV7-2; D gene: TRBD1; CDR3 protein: CASSSSPRGLSGELFF
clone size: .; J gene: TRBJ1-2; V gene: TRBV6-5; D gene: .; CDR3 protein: CASSEGGYTF
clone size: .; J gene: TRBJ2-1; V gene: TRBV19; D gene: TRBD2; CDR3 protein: CASSTPRAGAVHEQFF
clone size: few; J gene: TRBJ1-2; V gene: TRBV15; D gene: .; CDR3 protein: CATSNPRLGDYGYTF
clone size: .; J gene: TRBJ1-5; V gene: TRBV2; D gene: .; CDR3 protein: CASSETSVSQPQHF
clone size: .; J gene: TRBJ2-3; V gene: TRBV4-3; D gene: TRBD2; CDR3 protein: CASSQEAGLAGSADTQYF
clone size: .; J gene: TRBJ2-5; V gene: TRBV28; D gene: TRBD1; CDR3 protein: CASGWQGAGIETQYF
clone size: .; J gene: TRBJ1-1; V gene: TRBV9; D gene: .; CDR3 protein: CASSPGGNTEAFF
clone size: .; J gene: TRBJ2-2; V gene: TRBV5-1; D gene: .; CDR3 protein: CASSLEGTTGELFF
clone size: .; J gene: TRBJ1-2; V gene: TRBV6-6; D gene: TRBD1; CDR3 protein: CASRGHNRGGNYGYTF
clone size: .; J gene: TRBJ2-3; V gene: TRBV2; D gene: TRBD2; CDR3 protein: CASSLGLPPTDTQYF
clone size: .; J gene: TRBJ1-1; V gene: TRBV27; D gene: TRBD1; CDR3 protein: CASSRSTGGAPGTEAFF
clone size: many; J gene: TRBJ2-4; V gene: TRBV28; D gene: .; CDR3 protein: CASGAKNIQYF
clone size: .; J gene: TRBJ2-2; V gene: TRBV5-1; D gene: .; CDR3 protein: CASSSSGTPSTGELFF
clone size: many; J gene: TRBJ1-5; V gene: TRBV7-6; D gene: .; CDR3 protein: CASSLVVRRSNQPQHF
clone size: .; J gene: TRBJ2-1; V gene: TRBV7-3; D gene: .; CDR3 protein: CASSLTRVSSYNEQFF
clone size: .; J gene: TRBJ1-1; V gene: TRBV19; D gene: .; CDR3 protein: CASRPTGAFSNTEAFF
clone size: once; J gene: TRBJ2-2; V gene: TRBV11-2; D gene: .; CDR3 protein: CASSLEVRGAGELFF
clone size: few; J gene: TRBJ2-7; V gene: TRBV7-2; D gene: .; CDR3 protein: CASSLWGSYEQYF
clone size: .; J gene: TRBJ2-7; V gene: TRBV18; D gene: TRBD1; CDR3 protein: CASSPLDRNYEQYF
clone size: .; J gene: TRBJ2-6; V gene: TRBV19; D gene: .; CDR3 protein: CASIGGSSGANVLTF
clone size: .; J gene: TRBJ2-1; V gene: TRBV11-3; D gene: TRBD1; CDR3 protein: CASSNSGTGINEQFF
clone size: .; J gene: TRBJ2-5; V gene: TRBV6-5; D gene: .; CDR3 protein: CASSYSPGGQETQYF
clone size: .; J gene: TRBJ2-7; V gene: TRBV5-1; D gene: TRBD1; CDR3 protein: CASSLERNRGHEQYF
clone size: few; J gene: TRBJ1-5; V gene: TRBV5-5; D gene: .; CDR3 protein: CASSWGPGYQNSNQPQHF
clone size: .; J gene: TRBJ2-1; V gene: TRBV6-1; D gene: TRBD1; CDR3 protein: CASSGGQGAVGYNEQFF
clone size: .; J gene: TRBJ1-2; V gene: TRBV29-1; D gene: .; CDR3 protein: CSVEKQEHYGYTF
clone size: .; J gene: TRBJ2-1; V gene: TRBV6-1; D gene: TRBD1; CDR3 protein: CATMDRPEQFF
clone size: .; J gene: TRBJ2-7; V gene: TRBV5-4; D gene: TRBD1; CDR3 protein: CASSLGRTGGEQYF
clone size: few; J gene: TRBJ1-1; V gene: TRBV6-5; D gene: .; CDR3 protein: CASSYREGIAFF
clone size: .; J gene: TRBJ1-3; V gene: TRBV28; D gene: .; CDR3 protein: CASSPGGRGTGNTIYF
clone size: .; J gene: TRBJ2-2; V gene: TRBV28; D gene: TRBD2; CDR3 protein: CASTSGGATGELFF
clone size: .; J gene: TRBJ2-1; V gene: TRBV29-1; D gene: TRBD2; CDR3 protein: CSVEDSIQRGGSWNEQFF
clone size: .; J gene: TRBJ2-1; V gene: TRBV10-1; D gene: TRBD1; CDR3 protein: CASSEFQGASAEQFF
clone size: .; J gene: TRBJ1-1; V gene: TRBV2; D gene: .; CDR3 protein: CASKRDLNTEAFF
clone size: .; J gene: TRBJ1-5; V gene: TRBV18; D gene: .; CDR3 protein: CASSPFSQPGGQPQHF
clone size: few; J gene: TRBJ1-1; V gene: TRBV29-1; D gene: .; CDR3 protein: CSAYRDTKNTEAFF
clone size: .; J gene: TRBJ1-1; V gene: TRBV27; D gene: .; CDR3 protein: CASSFQGSFTEAFF
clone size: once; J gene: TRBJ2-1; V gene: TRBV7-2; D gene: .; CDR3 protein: CASSLSADSYNEQFF
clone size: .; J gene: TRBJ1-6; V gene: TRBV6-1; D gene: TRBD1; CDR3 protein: CASSGQANSPLHF
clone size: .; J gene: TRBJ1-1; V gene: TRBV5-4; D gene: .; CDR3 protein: CASSPVGGENTEAFF
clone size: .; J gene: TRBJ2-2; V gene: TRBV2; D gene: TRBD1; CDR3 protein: CASSAGQGHGGELFF
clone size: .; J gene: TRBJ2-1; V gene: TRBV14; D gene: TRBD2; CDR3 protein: CASSPQTSGNEQFF
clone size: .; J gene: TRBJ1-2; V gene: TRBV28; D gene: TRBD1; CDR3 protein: CASSLPQGGNYGYTF
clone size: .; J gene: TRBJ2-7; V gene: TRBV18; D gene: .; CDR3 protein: CASSPGLSSYEQYF
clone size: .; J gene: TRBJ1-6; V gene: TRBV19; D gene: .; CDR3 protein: CASSIRPAVNSPLHF
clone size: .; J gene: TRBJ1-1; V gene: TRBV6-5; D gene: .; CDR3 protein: CASSYSGPDVIGAFF
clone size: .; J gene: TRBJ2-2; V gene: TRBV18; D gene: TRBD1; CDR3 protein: CASSLVGQSNTGELFF
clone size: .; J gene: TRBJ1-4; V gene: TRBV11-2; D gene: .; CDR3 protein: CASSPTAPSQGKLFF
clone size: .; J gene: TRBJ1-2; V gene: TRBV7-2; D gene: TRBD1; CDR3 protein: CASSPLQPGGSYGYTF
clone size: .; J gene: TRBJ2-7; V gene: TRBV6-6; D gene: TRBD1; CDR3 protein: CASSYTPGQGYEQYF